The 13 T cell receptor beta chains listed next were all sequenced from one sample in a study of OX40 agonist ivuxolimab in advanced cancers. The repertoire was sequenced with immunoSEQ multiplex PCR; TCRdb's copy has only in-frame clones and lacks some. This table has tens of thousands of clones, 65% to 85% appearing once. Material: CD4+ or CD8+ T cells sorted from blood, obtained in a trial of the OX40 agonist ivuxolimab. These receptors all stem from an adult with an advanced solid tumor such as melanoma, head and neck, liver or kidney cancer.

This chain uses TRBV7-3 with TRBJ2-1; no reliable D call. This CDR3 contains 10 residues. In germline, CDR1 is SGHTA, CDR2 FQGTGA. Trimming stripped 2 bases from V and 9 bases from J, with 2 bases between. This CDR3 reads CASSLGEQFF. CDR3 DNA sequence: TGTGCCAGCAGCTTAGGTGAGCAGTTCTTC. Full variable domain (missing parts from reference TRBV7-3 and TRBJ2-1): GAGVSQTPSNKVTEKGKYVELRCDPISGHTALYWYRQSLGQGPEFLIYFQGTGAADDSGLPNDRFFAVRPEGSVSTLKIQRTERGDSAVYLCASSLGEQFFGPGTRLTVL.

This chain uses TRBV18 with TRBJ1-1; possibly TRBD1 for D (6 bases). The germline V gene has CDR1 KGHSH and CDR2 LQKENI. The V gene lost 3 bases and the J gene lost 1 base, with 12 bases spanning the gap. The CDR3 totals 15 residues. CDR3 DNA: TGTGCCAGCTCACCCGTACCACAGGGGAACACTGAAGCTTTCTTT. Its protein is CASSPVPQGNTEAFF.

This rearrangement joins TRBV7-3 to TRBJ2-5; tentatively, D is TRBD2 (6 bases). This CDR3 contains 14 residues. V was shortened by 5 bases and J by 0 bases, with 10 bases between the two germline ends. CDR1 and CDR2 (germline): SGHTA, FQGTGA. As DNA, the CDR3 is TGTGCCAGCAGCCCACGGGGGAACCAAGAGACCCAGTACTTC. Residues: CASSPRGNQETQYF.

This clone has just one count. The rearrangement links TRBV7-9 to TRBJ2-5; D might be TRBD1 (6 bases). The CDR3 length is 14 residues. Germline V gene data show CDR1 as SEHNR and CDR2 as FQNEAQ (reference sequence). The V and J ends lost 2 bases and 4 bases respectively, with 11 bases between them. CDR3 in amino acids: CASSLTTGRETQYF. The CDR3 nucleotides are TGTGCCAGCAGCTTAACCACAGGGCGAGAGACCCAGTACTTC.

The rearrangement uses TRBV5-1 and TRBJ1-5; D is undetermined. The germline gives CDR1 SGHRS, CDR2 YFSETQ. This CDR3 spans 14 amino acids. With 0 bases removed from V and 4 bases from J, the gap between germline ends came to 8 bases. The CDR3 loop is CASSLDSENQPQHF. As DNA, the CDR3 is TGCGCCAGCAGCTTGGACAGTGAAAATCAGCCCCAGCATTTT.

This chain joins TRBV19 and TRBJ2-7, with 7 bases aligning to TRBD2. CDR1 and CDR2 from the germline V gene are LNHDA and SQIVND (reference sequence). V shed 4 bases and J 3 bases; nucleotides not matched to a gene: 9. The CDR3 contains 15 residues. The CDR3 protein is CASSRYSTGGYEQYF. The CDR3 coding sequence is TGTGCCAGTAGTAGGTATTCGACGGGGGGCTACGAGCAGTACTTC.

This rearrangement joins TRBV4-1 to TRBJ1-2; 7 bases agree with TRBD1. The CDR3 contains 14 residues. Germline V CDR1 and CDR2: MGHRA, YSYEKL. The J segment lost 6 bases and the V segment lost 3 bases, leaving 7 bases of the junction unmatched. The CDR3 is CASSQVGQVHGYTF. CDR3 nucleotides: TGCGCCAGCAGCCAGGTAGGACAGGTCCATGGCTACACCTTC.

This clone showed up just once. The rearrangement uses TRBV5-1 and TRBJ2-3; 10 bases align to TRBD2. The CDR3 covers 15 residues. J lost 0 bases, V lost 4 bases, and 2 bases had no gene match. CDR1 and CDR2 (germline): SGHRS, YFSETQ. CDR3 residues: CASSTSGASTDTQYF. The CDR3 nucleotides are TGCGCCAGCAGCACTAGCGGGGCCAGCACAGATACGCAGTATTTT.

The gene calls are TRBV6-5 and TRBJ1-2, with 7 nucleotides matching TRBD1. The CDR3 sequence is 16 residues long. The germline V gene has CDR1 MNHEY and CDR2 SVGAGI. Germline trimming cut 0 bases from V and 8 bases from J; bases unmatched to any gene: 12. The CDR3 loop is CASSYSSRGQSKGYTF. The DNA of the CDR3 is TGTGCCAGCAGTTACTCATCTCGGGGACAGTCGAAGGGCTACACCTTC.

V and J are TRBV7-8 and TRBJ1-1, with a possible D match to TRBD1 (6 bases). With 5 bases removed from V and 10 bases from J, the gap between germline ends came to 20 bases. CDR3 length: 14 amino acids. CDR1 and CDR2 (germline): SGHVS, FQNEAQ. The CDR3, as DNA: TGTGCCAGCAGCCCTCTGGACGGGACAACAGGAGCTTTCTTT. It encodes CASSPLDGTTGAFF.

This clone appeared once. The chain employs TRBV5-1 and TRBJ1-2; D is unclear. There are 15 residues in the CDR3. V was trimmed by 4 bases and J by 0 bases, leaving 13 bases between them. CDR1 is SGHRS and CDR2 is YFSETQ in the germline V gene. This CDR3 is CASSQVLTSNYGYTF. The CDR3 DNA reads TGCGCCAGCAGCCAAGTACTGACATCTAACTATGGCTACACCTTC. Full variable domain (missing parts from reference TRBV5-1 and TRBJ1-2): KAGVTQTPRYLIKTRGQQVTLSCSPISGHRSVSWYQQTPGQGLQFLFEYFSETQRNKGNFPGRFSGRQFSNSRSEMNVSTLELGDSALYLCASSQVLTSNYGYTFGSGTRLTVV.

Written as DNA, the CDR3 is TGTGCCAGCTCACCACCTAGCTCCTATAATTCACCCCTCCACTTT. Encoded protein: CASSPPSSYNSPLHF. V gene TRBV18 combines with J gene TRBJ1-6; the D is unclear. CDR1 and CDR2 (germline): KGHSH, LQKENI. Trimming pared 0 bases from V and 0 bases from J, leaving 3 bases between. The CDR3 is made up of 15 amino acids.

Written as DNA, the CDR3 is TGTGCCAGCAGCGTAGCACCGAGCCGGGATATAAACTATGGCTACACCTTC. Protein: CASSVAPSRDINYGYTF. The rearrangement joins TRBV9 to TRBJ1-2; D unresolved. V was pared by 0 bases and J by 2 bases, with 17 bases between. Germline loops: CDR1 SGDLS, CDR2 YYNGEE. CDR3 length: 17 amino acids.